Each of the 32 T cell receptor beta chains below was sequenced from the same sample in a study of CD8 T cells in ankylosing spondylitis (dated by TCRdb to the late 2010s). The library was generated by 5' RACE. The reads were generated on an Illumina HiSeq 2500. TCRdb trimmed the raw reads at Q25, called clones with MiXCR and kept productive beta chains. A single entry per CDR3 protein holds the most common genes and DNA from its merged rows. This sample gives under 300,000 distinct CDR3 sequences in total; about 10% of them show up just once. The ten largest clones capture about 2.8% of the sample. Source material: blood, either unsorted or a sorted T cell fraction (not recorded which). The receptors originated from a male donor with ankylosing spondylitis or in good health (not recorded which).

This clonotype was found many times. The chain has TRBV12-3 or TRBV12-4 and TRBJ1-2; D might be TRBD1 (6 bases). CDR3 length: 15 residues. The germline V and J ends were trimmed by 1 base and 2 bases, with 11 bases remaining between them. DNA of the CDR3: TGTGCCAGCAGTTTAGGGGGGGGGCTCAACTATGGCTACACCTTC. It yields the protein CASSLGGGLNYGYTF.

The sample holds many counts of this clonotype. This chain links TRBV27 with TRBJ2-3; 9 bases fit TRBD2. The ends lost 5 bases at V and 1 base at J; junction bases unmatched: 7. The V gene's germline CDR1 is MNHEY and CDR2 SMNVEV (reference sequence). CDR3 length equals 16 residues. DNA of the CDR3: TGTGCCAGCAGTCCTATTCGGACTAGCGGCACAGATACGCAGTATTTT. Its translation is CASSPIRTSGTDTQYF.

This sequence joins TRBV7-9 and TRBJ2-2, with D possibly matching TRBD2 (5 bases). The length of the CDR3 is 15 residues. Germline lookup yields CDR1 SEHNR and CDR2 FQNEAQ (reference sequence). The V end was cut by 8 bases, the J end by 5 bases, with 18 bases between. The CDR3 DNA reads TGTGCCAGCTCCAAAGGGCTAGCTGGTACCGGGGAGCTGTTTTTT. Protein: CASSKGLAGTGELFF. The whole variable domain, remainder taken from reference TRBV7-9 and TRBJ2-2, is DTGVSQNPRHKITKRGQNVTFRCDPISEHNRLYWYRQTLGQGPEFLTYFQNEAQLEKSRLLSDRFSAERPKGSFSTLEIQRTEQGDSAMYLCASSKGLAGTGELFFGEGSRLTVL.

There are many counts of this clonotype. The rearrangement links TRBV3-1 to TRBJ2-5; unclear D gene. CDR3 length equals 12 residues. V gave up 2 bases and J gave up 4 bases, with 5 bases separating them. From germline, CDR1 is LGHDT and CDR2 YNNKEL (reference sequence). CDR3 loop: CASSQSSETQYF. The CDR3 DNA sequence: TGTGCCAGCAGCCAATCGTCAGAGACCCAGTACTTC.

The rearrangement uses TRBV5-6 and TRBJ2-3; D may correspond to TRBD1 or TRBD2 (5 bases each). The length of the CDR3 is 15 residues. The germline V gene encodes CDR1 SGHDT and CDR2 YYEEEE. Deletions cut 3 bases from V and 4 bases from J, with 15 bases between. CDR3 amino acids: CASSSPDRGPDTQYF. CDR3 coding DNA: TGTGCCAGCAGCTCTCCGGACCGGGGCCCAGATACGCAGTATTTT.

This clonotype has a handful of counts. The CDR3 region is CASSESAGPEQYF. CDR3 coding DNA: TGCGCCAGCAGTGAGTCGGCGGGGCCCGAGCAGTACTTC. The chain is built from TRBV10-1 and TRBJ2-7; perhaps TRBD2 as D (6 bases). The V and J ends lost 0 bases and 6 bases respectively, with 9 bases between them. The length of the CDR3 is 13 residues. Per germline, CDR1 WNHNN and CDR2 SYGVQD (reference sequence).

This clonotype appeared many times. The chain is built from TRBV29-1 and TRBJ2-4; D may be TRBD1 (6 bases). CDR3 length: 13 amino acids. Germline CDR1 SQVTM, CDR2 ANQGSEA. Trimming pared 0 bases from V and 5 bases from J, leaving 8 bases between. CDR3 DNA sequence: TGCAGCGTTGAAGATCGGACAGAAAACATTCAGTACTTC. This gives the protein CSVEDRTENIQYF.

This clonotype was observed at least ten times. The chain joins TRBV5-1 to TRBJ2-7; D perhaps matches TRBD1 (5 bases). CDR1 and CDR2 from the germline V gene are SGHRS and YFSETQ. Trimming removed 3 bases at V and 0 bases at J, with 7 bases between. The CDR3 sequence is 13 residues long. This CDR3 reads CASSSDNSYEQYF. DNA of the CDR3: TGCGCCAGCAGCTCGGACAACTCCTACGAGCAGTACTTC.

This clonotype was picked up many times. The CDR3 bases are TGTGCCATCAGTGAGGACAGAGGGACGCCAAAGGCCCCGACCAAAAACATTCAGTACTTC. The encoded protein is CAISEDRGTPKAPTKNIQYF. J is TRBJ2-4 and V is TRBV10-3; tentatively, D is TRBD1 or TRBD2 (5 bases each). Germline V lookup: CDR1 ENHRY, CDR2 SYGVKD. Between the trimmed V and J ends, which lost 2 bases and 2 bases, there was a span of 25 bases. This CDR3 region has 20 residues.

This clonotype was counted many times. The chain couples TRBV6-2 or TRBV6-3 to TRBJ2-5; D possibly corresponds to TRBD1 (6 bases). Germline V gives CDR1 MNHEY, CDR2 SVGEGT. The CDR3 length is 13 residues. V was shortened by 4 bases and J by 2 bases, with 8 bases between the two germline ends. CDR3 sequence (DNA): TGTGCCAGCAGTTTCGGACAGCAAGAGACCCAGTACTTC. This codes for CASSFGQQETQYF.

The sample holds many counts of this clonotype. The V call is TRBV18, the J call TRBJ2-2; D perhaps matches TRBD2 (6 bases). The germline V gene encodes CDR1 KGHSH and CDR2 LQKENI. There are 15 residues in the CDR3. Trimming left V 2 bases short and J 3 bases short, with 10 bases between. CDR3 bases: TGTGCCAGCTCACCAGGACTAACCTACACCGGGGAGCTGTTTTTT. Its translation: CASSPGLTYTGELFF.

The V gene is TRBV20-1, the J gene TRBJ1-5; D gene uncertain. The ends were cut back, 3 bases at V and 4 bases at J, with 13 bases in the middle. Germline loops: CDR1 DFQATT, CDR2 SNEGSKA (reference sequence). CDR3 length: 14 amino acids. Written as DNA, the CDR3 is TGCAGTGCTAGTCCCCCAGATCCAAATCAGCCCCAGCATTTT. It codes for CSASPPDPNQPQHF.

This clonotype was seen many times. The gene calls are TRBV20-1 and TRBJ2-7; D is perhaps TRBD2 (5 bases). Germline loops: CDR1 DFQATT, CDR2 SNEGSKA (reference sequence). CDR3 length: 13 amino acids. Trimming stripped 3 bases from V and 0 bases from J, with 9 bases between. The CDR3 loop reads CSARDSLSYEQYF. In DNA, the CDR3 is TGCAGTGCTAGGGACTCTCTCTCCTACGAGCAGTACTTC.

This clonotype was seen many times. The chain has TRBV5-1 and TRBJ2-2; D remains ambiguous. This CDR3 comprises 17 residues. Germline CDR1 reads SGHRS; CDR2 reads YFSETQ. Trimming took 0 bases from V and 2 from J, leaving 14 bases between them. CDR3 DNA: TGCGCCAGCAGCTTGGCCACGTCTGGCTATAACACCGGGGAGCTGTTTTTT. Translating gives CASSLATSGYNTGELFF.

The table lists this clonotype with a few counts. The V gene is TRBV6-6, the J gene TRBJ2-7; 7 bases are shared with TRBD2. Germline lookup yields CDR1 MNHNY and CDR2 SVGAGI (reference sequence). V shed 8 bases, J shed 9 bases, and the junction held 7 bases outside the gene matches. The CDR3 has 11 amino acids. CDR3 nucleotides: TGTGCCAGCGACTGGGGGGGAAGGCAGTACTTC. Translation: CASDWGGRQYF.

This sequence joins TRBV7-2 and TRBJ2-5; D possibly corresponds to TRBD2 (6 bases). Trimming removed 5 bases at V and 5 bases at J, with 18 bases between. CDR1 and CDR2 from the germline V gene are SGHTA and FQGNSA. The CDR3 runs to 15 residues. CDR3: CASSPGTHRLETQYF. The CDR3 DNA reads TGTGCCAGCAGCCCCGGGACTCATCGGTTGGAGACCCAGTACTTC. Full variable domain (rest looked up from reference TRBV7-2 and TRBJ2-5): GAGVSQSPSNKVTEKGKDVELRCDPISGHTALYWYRQSLGQGLEFLIYFQGNSAPDKSGLPSDRFSAERTGGSVSTLTIQRTQQEDSAVYLCASSPGTHRLETQYFGPGTRLLVL.

The chain joins TRBV5-6 to TRBJ2-1; D is undetermined. Germline V gene lookup returns CDR1 SGHDT and CDR2 YYEEEE. V was shortened by 1 base and J by 10 bases, with 9 bases between the two germline ends. The CDR3 extends over 12 amino acids. CDR3 DNA: TGTGCCAGCAGCTTGCCACGTTACGAGCAGTTCTTC. It yields the protein CASSLPRYEQFF.

Note on this clonotype: A much bigger clone sits one base away, suggesting this may be a read error. CDR3 in amino acids: CASNSDRGTEAFF. The DNA for the CDR3 is TGTGCCAGCAACTCCGATCGAGGCACTGAAGCTTTCTTT. The rearrangement uses TRBV7-7 and TRBJ1-1; D unresolved. Trimming removed 7 bases at V and 4 bases at J, with 13 bases between. CDR3 size: 13 residues. CDR1 SSHAT and CDR2 FNYEAQ come from the germline V gene (reference sequence).

This clonotype was counted once. The CDR3: CASTKGGASSGYTF. CDR3 bases: TGTGCCAGCACTAAGGGGGGCGCTTCTTCTGGCTACACCTTC. This chain connects TRBV12-3 or TRBV12-4 to TRBJ1-2; a weak D match, TRBD1 (6 bases). Trimming removed 7 bases at V and 7 bases at J, with 19 bases between. The CDR3 extends over 14 amino acids.

This clonotype has a count of ten or more. This rearrangement joins TRBV20-1 to TRBJ2-5; 7 bases line up with TRBD2. The CDR3 totals 17 residues. Per germline, CDR1 DFQATT and CDR2 SNEGSKA (reference sequence). The V segment lost 6 bases and the J segment 4 bases; nucleotides outside the gene matches: 20. DNA of the CDR3: TGCAGTGCGACTTCTGCTAGCGGCCGATCGGTAGGAGAGACCCAGTACTTC. As protein: CSATSASGRSVGETQYF.

This clonotype was detected many times. The chain links TRBV20-1 to TRBJ2-3; 8 bases agree with TRBD2. Germline CDR1 is DFQATT and CDR2 is SNEGSKA (reference sequence). Trimming cost V 3 bases and J 4 bases; bases outside gene matches: 6. The CDR3 runs to 14 residues. The CDR3 sequence: CSARGSGTPDTQYF. CDR3 in DNA: TGCAGTGCTAGGGGTAGCGGGACCCCAGATACGCAGTATTTT.

J is TRBJ2-5 and V is TRBV12-3 or TRBV12-4; TRBD2 matches 7 bases. The V segment lost 7 bases and the J segment 5 bases; nucleotides outside the gene matches: 7. The CDR3 totals 13 residues. CDR3 in DNA: TGTGCCAGCAACAGACTAGCCGGGGAGACCCAGTACTTC. Translating it yields CASNRLAGETQYF.

This clonotype was seen at least ten times. V gene TRBV2 combines with J gene TRBJ1-6; a weak D match, TRBD1 (6 bases). The CDR3 contains 16 residues. Trimming shortened V by 6 bases and J by 5 bases, and 17 bases separated the two germline ends. Looked up from germline, CDR1 is SNHLY and CDR2 is FYNNEI. CDR3: CASSLDSPRDNSPLHF. The CDR3 bases are TGTGCCAGCAGCCTGGACAGCCCGAGGGATAATTCACCCCTCCACTTT.

This clonotype was detected ten times or more. CDR3 amino acids: CASRLTGSSYGYTF. As DNA, the CDR3 is TGTGCCAGCAGGCTGACAGGTTCCAGCTATGGCTACACCTTC. The chain combines TRBV2 with TRBJ1-2, with D perhaps matching TRBD1 (6 bases). V was cut by 6 bases and J by 4 bases, with 15 bases left in between. The CDR3 has 14 residues. Germline V CDR1 and CDR2: SNHLY, FYNNEI.

The chain links TRBV5-4 to TRBJ2-1, with D maybe TRBD2 (6 bases). The CDR3 runs to 14 residues. The germline gives CDR1 SGHNT, CDR2 YYREEE (reference sequence). Trimming pared 4 bases from V and 8 bases from J, leaving 16 bases between. The CDR3 bases are TGTGCCAGCAGCCCTATGACTAGAGTCGATGAGCAGTTCTTC. This translates into CASSPMTRVDEQFF. Based on the CDR3 plus reference TRBV5-4 and TRBJ2-1, the full variable domain is ETGVTQSPTHLIKTRGQQVTLRCSSQSGHNTVSWYQQALGQGPQFIFQYYREEENGRGNFPPRFSGLQFPNYSSELNVNALELDDSALYLCASSPMTRVDEQFFGPGTRLTVL.

This clonotype was seen many times. The V gene is TRBV4-1, the J gene TRBJ2-7; D perhaps matches TRBD1 (5 bases). The V and J ends lost 0 bases and 6 bases respectively, with 15 bases between them. The CDR3 runs 15 residues. CDR1 MGHRA and CDR2 YSYEKL come from the germline V gene. The CDR3 bases are TGCGCCAGCAGCCAAGATGAAGGGGTTAGCCGCGAGCAGTACTTC. Its protein is CASSQDEGVSREQYF.

This sequence joins TRBV30 and TRBJ2-1; D possibly matches TRBD1 or TRBD2 (6 bases each). With 3 bases removed from V and 7 bases from J, the gap between germline ends came to 10 bases. Germline V gives CDR1 GTSNPN, CDR2 SVGIG (reference sequence). There are 12 residues in the CDR3. The CDR3 sequence is CAWRTRGNEQFF. DNA for the CDR3: TGTGCCTGGAGGACTAGGGGGAATGAGCAGTTCTTC.

The sample holds many counts of this clonotype. This chain uses TRBV28 with TRBJ2-7, with TRBD1 matching over 8 bases. Looked up from germline, CDR1 is MDHEN and CDR2 is SYDVKM. V lost 9 bases to trimming and J lost 3 bases; unmatched junction nucleotides: 4. The CDR3 contains 12 residues. CDR3 in amino acids: CASKQGDYEQYF. The CDR3 DNA is TGTGCCAGTAAACAGGGGGACTACGAGCAGTACTTC.

The table lists this clonotype with many counts. DNA of the CDR3: TGTGCCAGCAGCGCCTCGGGAGCCCGGAACACTGAAGCTTTCTTT. It codes for CASSASGARNTEAFF. This rearrangement joins TRBV7-2 to TRBJ1-1; D gene uncertain. CDR1 is SGHTA, CDR2 FQGNSA, per germline. Deletions cut 5 bases from V and 1 base from J, with 14 bases between. The CDR3 consists of 15 residues.

There are many counts of this clonotype. The chain uses TRBV3-1 and TRBJ2-2; D is unclear. V was trimmed by 0 bases and J by 3 bases, leaving 5 bases between them. Germline CDR1 is LGHDT and CDR2 is YNNKEL (reference sequence). CDR3 length: 14 residues. CDR3 in DNA: TGTGCCAGCAGCCAAGACGGGTACACCGGGGAGCTGTTTTTT. Its protein is CASSQDGYTGELFF.

This clonotype was seen repeatedly, ten times or more. The chain recombines TRBV20-1 with TRBJ2-7, with D possibly matching TRBD1 (6 bases). The CDR3 consists of 14 residues. Trimming removed 3 bases from V and 2 bases from J, with 14 bases in between. Germline loops: CDR1 DFQATT, CDR2 SNEGSKA (reference sequence). The CDR3 here is CSASQGTLTYEQYF. The DNA for the CDR3 is TGCAGTGCTAGTCAAGGGACATTGACCTACGAGCAGTACTTC.

In this sample, this clonotype turned up many times. The CDR3 DNA is TGTGCCGGCGGGTGCGTCCGGGAGGAAGAAGATACGCAGTATTTT. It encodes CAGGCVREEEDTQYF. This chain connects TRBV12-3 or TRBV12-4 to TRBJ2-3, with 7 bases identical to TRBD2. CDR3 length: 15 amino acids. V gave up 11 bases and J gave up 5 bases; unmatched junction bases: 16.